This T cell receptor beta chain was documented in a study of T cell responses to AZD1222 COVID-19 vaccine. Study-level background: Pooled together were second doses at about 4 or about 12 weeks.

Germline values: CDR1 SGHAT, CDR2 FQNNGV. The CDR3 consists of 13 residues. The V and J ends lost 4 bases and 7 bases respectively, with 13 bases between them. As to this clone: Its antigen is undetermined.

Whole-study results and caveats: Donors were largely white British and mainly female; clonal diversity was possibly underestimated.

Here immunoSEQ multiplex PCR was the method, and the copy in TCRdb shows in-frame clones only, minus some. The sample carries about 100,000 clones, 80% to 90% recorded once. The specimen was peripheral blood, collected on day 0 of AZD1222 vaccination. This chain joins TRBV11-2 and TRBJ1-2; TRBD1 might be the D (5 bases). The sequence derives from an adult in good health. The CDR3 nucleotides are TGTGCCAGCAGCTCGACAGCGACCTTTGGCTACACCTTC. Translating gives CASSSTATFGYTF. The variable domain in full, completed from reference TRBV11-2 and TRBJ1-2, reads EAGVAQSPRYKIIEKRQSVAFWCNPISGHATLYWYQQILGQGPKLLIQFQNNGVVDDSQLPKDRFSAERLKGVDSTLKIQPAKLEDSAVYLCASSSTATFGYTFGSGTRLTVV.